The 10 T cell receptor beta chains in this list originate from one sample, sequenced in a study of metastatic and nonmetastatic thyroid tumors. No treatment of any kind had been given to any patient before thyroid surgery. With MiXCR, TCRdb called clones anew from the PCR reads. The sample has tens of thousands of clones, 18% seen once. Sequences were obtained from blood. The source of these receptors is a female donor with papillary thyroid cancer or a benign thyroid nodule (not recorded which). Some clones in this sample may be carry-over from other donors' samples.

With regard to this clone: This sequence may be a read error, since a much larger clone differs from it by one base. The V and J genes are TRBV20-1 and TRBJ2-1; 13 nucleotides match TRBD2. Unmatched junction bases numbered 11, after V lost 6 bases and J lost 6 bases. The CDR3 has 16 residues. Germline V gene data show CDR1 as DFQATT and CDR2 as SNEGSKA (reference sequence). CDR3 coding DNA: TGCAGTGCCCCCCCGGTACTAGCGGGAGGGTTCAATGAGCAGTTCTTC. This translates into CSAPPVLAGGFNEQFF.

A remark on this clone: At one boundary the junction diverges from the germline segment, which might be a read error. The rearrangement joins TRBV20-1 to TRBJ2-3, with TRBD2 identical over 8 bases. Germline V CDR1 and CDR2: DFQATT, SNEGSKA (reference sequence). This CDR3 contains 11 residues. In nucleotides, the CDR3 is TGCAGTGCCCCCGGGCGGGAGGACTTAGATTTT. It is translated as CSAPGREDLDF.

This clone came up many times. The rearrangement uses TRBV4-2 and TRBJ2-7; D remains unclear. V dropped 3 bases and J dropped 2 bases, with 17 bases sitting between them. The CDR3 is made up of 16 amino acids. Per germline, CDR1 LGHNA and CDR2 YNFKEQ. The CDR3 sequence: CASSHNLDRVPYEQYF. The CDR3 region has the DNA TGTGCCAGCAGCCATAACTTGGACCGTGTTCCCTACGAGCAGTACTTC.

This clone has a count of ten or more. The rearrangement joins TRBV20-1 to TRBJ1-1, with a tentative D call TRBD1 (5 bases). Germline CDR1 and CDR2: DFQATT and SNEGSKA (reference sequence). There are 13 residues in the CDR3. The CDR3 DNA reads as TGCAGCATAAAGAGGGGAGAGAGCACTGAAGCTTTCTTT. Protein sequence: CSIKRGESTEAFF.

This clone occurred many times. This chain links TRBV5-1 with TRBJ2-1, with 8 bases identical to TRBD2. Trimming at V came to 4 bases and at J to 5 bases, leaving 14 bases not matched to a gene. CDR3 length equals 17 residues. Per germline, CDR1 SGHRS and CDR2 YFSETQ. In nucleotides, the CDR3 is TGCGCCAGCAGCAAACTCCGGCGGCGGGGGGACGACAATGAGCAGTTCTTC. Protein sequence: CASSKLRRRGDDNEQFF.

This clone showed up many times. The chain links TRBV6-1 to TRBJ2-3; TRBD2 matches at 8 bases. The germline gives CDR1 MNHNS, CDR2 SASEGT. V shed 2 bases, J shed 4 bases, and the junction held 8 bases outside the gene matches. CDR3 length equals 16 residues. The CDR3 region is CASSEFQAGGADTQYF. The CDR3 DNA reads TGTGCCAGCAGTGAATTCCAGGCGGGGGGTGCAGATACGCAGTATTTT.

This clone has at least ten counts. The chain combines TRBV11-1 with TRBJ1-5, with 9 bases aligning to TRBD1. From germline, CDR1 is SGHAT and CDR2 FQDESV (reference sequence). With 5 bases clipped from V and 4 bases from J, the junction kept 6 bases outside the gene matches. The CDR3 has 15 residues. CDR3 in amino acids: CASSPGTGRNQPQHF. As DNA, the CDR3 is TGTGCCAGCAGCCCCGGGACAGGGCGAAATCAGCCCCAGCATTTT.

The rearrangement joins TRBV7-3 to TRBJ2-1; D is possibly TRBD1 or TRBD2 (5 bases each). Germline V gene data show CDR1 as SGHTA and CDR2 as FQGTGA. The CDR3 is made up of 13 amino acids. CDR3 coding DNA: TGTGCAATCAGATTCGGGACCGACAATGAGCAGTTCTTC. The encoded protein is CAIRFGTDNEQFF.

This clone was seen repeatedly, ten times or more. V usage is TRBV28 and J usage is TRBJ2-6; 12 bases line up with TRBD1. Trimming removed 5 bases from V and 2 bases from J; junction bases left unmatched: 7. Per the germline V gene, CDR1 is MDHEN and CDR2 is SYDVKM. The CDR3 is 18 residues long. CDR3 coding DNA: TGTGCCAGCAGTGTCGCCGGGACAGGGGGCACTGGGGCCAACGTCCTGACTTTC. Protein: CASSVAGTGGTGANVLTF.

This clone was observed at least ten times. The chain is built from TRBV28 and TRBJ2-7, with 7 bases that match TRBD1. Germline-derived CDR1 and CDR2 are MDHEN and SYDVKM. CDR3 size: 14 residues. V was clipped by 3 bases and J by 3 bases; unmatched bases: 5. The chain's CDR3 is CASSFKGAHYEQYF. CDR3 in DNA: TGTGCCAGCAGTTTTAAGGGGGCCCACTACGAGCAGTACTTC.